This T cell receptor beta chain emerged from a study of cytotoxic CD8 clonotypes in ibrutinib-treated CLL. Whole-study results and caveats: Sampling schedules were unmatched across sustained-remission and progressing patients.

With regard to this clone: Its antigen is still unknown.

Germline CDR1 and CDR2: SGHDN and FVKESK. Trimming removed 5 bases from V and 2 bases from J; junction bases left unmatched: 4. The CDR3 has 15 residues. The table came from immunoSEQ multiplex PCR; TCRdb's copy has only in-frame clones and leaves some out. The data contain more than 140,000 clones, around 77% of them singletons. This sequence joins TRBV14 and TRBJ2-3; 10 bases are a match to TRBD2. The origin of this receptor is a human donor with chronic lymphocytic leukemia. The starting material was PBMCs, obtained after 12 months of ibrutinib treatment. Here the CDR3 reads CASSFGLADTDTQYF. The CDR3 DNA follows: TGTGCCAGCAGCTTCGGACTAGCGGACACAGATACGCAGTATTTT.